The rows below give T cell receptor beta chains drawn from one sample of a study of technical replicates of blood from a few donors. Assay used: immunoSEQ multiplex PCR; TCRdb lists only in-frame clones, some missing. The profile shows around 50,000 clones, roughly 95% of them singletons. Sequencing input: T cells isolated from PBMCs. These receptors all come from a human donor in good health. The CDR3 runs from the conserved cysteine through the conserved F or W. The listing skips clone size in some rows; elsewhere it reads once, few, many or a size class.

- TRBV5-1 15 CASSLVAGSYNEQFF
- TRBV5-1 14 CASSLDRGHYGYTF
- TRBV19 21 CASQSGGQGPKTLGPKNIQYF
- TRBV19 15 CASSISRVPLNEQFF
- TRBV30 13 CAYLQRTLYEQYF
- TRBV9 14 CASSVEGGSTEAFF
- TRBV27 20 CASRPGLATSWVSNTGELFF
once TRBV10-1 14 CASSPAYRGTEAFF
- TRBV7-9 12 CASRMDGGGYTF
once TRBV27 14 CASRWTGGGVEAFF
- TRBV4-3 13 CASSWTGTDTQYF
- TRBV7-9 14 CASSLAGVVYEQYF
- TRBV12-5 21 CASGLLRTGMLSVKSSYEQYF
- TRBV18 13 CASSPQKNQPQHF
- TRBV6-4 15 CASSQNGQPGYEQYF
once TRBV29-1 13 CSVAGTALREQYF
- TRBV4-2 14 CASSLAVRGNEQFF
- TRBV2 15 CASSDGAALNTEAFF
- TRBV15 14 CATSRSGATKTQYF
- TRBV11-2 15 CASSFLDSTFEKLFF